The 11 T cell receptor beta chains presented below share a single source sample, sequenced in a study of cytomegalovirus exposure and HLA in healthy donors. A multiplex PCR was run with 60 Vbeta primers and 13 Jbeta primers. TCRdb keeps only in-frame clones here, not all; method: immunoSEQ multiplex PCR. Of under 150,000 clones in the sample, 80% to 90% were seen once. Sequencing input: PBMCs. The receptor source for this set is a woman between 40 and 50 years old in good health and CMV-seropositive.

This sequence joins TRBV2 and TRBJ1-5, with D possibly matching TRBD1 (6 bases). The CDR3 length is 13 residues. Per germline, CDR1 SNHLY and CDR2 FYNNEI. V shed 6 bases and J shed 2 bases, with 8 bases lying between them. CDR3 region: CASRPGGNQPQHF. CDR3 coding DNA: TGTGCCAGCAGGCCAGGGGGCAATCAGCCCCAGCATTTT. The whole variable domain, remainder taken from reference TRBV2 and TRBJ1-5, is EPEVTQTPSHQVTQMGQEVILRCVPISNHLYFYWYRQILGQKVEFLVSFYNNEISEKSEIFDDQFSVERPDGSNFTLKIRSTKLEDSAMYFCASRPGGNQPQHFGDGTRLSIL.

The V and J genes are TRBV19 and TRBJ1-1; D unclear. The CDR3 covers 13 residues. Trimming shortened V by 3 bases and J by 1 base, and 6 bases separated the two germline ends. Germline V CDR1 and CDR2: LNHDA, SQIVND (reference sequence). The DNA for the CDR3 is TGTGCCAGTAGTATCCTTCGGAACACTGAAGCTTTCTTT. This gives the protein CASSILRNTEAFF.

The chain links TRBV7-9 to TRBJ2-3; 9 bases align to TRBD1. With V trimmed by 8 bases and J by 1 base, 1 base remained unmatched. The CDR3 contains 13 residues. Germline-derived CDR1 and CDR2 are SEHNR and FQNEAQ (reference sequence). This CDR3 reads CASGQGRTDTQYF. CDR3 DNA: TGTGCCAGCGGACAGGGGCGCACAGATACGCAGTATTTT.

This chain connects TRBV14 to TRBJ2-5; TRBD2 matches 7 bases. The germline V gene has CDR1 SGHDN and CDR2 FVKESK. Unmatched junction bases numbered 7, after V lost 2 bases and J lost 7 bases. The CDR3 runs 14 residues. The DNA of the CDR3 is TGTGCCAGCAGCCAATCCGTAACGGGGGGGACCCAGTACTTC. It specifies CASSQSVTGGTQYF.

V usage is TRBV2 and J usage is TRBJ2-3, with 8 bases that match TRBD2. Germline loops: CDR1 SNHLY, CDR2 FYNNEI. The CDR3 extends over 15 amino acids. After removal of 9 bases from V and 6 bases from J, the junction contained 14 bases not matched to a gene. The CDR3 is CASTTGGNVADTQYF. In nucleotides, the CDR3 is TGTGCCAGTACCACGGGGGGGAACGTGGCGGATACGCAGTATTTT.

As regards this clone: Other DNA sequences in the sample encode the same CDR3. The rearrangement joins TRBV6-5 to TRBJ1-1; no definite D call. V gave up 6 bases and J gave up 6 bases, with 20 bases separating them. The CDR3 has 15 residues. The germline CDR1 and CDR2 sequences are MNHEY and SVGAGI. CDR3 loop: CASSTWGGGNPEAFF. The CDR3, as DNA: TGTGCCAGCAGCACCTGGGGAGGTGGAAACCCTGAAGCTTTCTTT.

This chain uses TRBV7-3 with TRBJ2-5; TRBD2 might be the D (6 bases). V lost 4 bases, J lost 4 bases, and 16 bases lay in between. Germline CDR1 is SGHTA and CDR2 is FQGTGA. The CDR3 runs to 15 residues. The CDR3 DNA is TGTGCCAGCAGCTCCGTAGCCGGGACTCCAGAGACCCAGTACTTC. Encoded protein: CASSSVAGTPETQYF.

The chain joins TRBV14 to TRBJ2-2; 8 bases match TRBD2. Trimming cost V 3 bases and J 3 bases; bases outside gene matches: 6. CDR3 length: 16 amino acids. Germline V CDR1 and CDR2: SGHDN, FVKESK. CDR3 bases: TGTGCCAGCAGCCATCTGGGACTAGGGTACACCGGGGAGCTGTTTTTT. Translated: CASSHLGLGYTGELFF.

This clone occurred a few times. V is TRBV7-2 and J is TRBJ1-2; TRBD1 matches at 10 bases. The germline CDR1 and CDR2 sequences are SGHTA and FQGNSA. V was pared by 3 bases and J by 5 bases, with 3 bases of the junction left unmatched. The CDR3 has 14 amino acids. Here the CDR3 reads CASSLTGGGYGYTF. CDR3 DNA sequence: TGTGCCAGCAGCTTGACAGGGGGCGGATATGGCTACACCTTC.

The chain carries TRBV27 and TRBJ1-1, with 8 bases aligning to TRBD1. V was clipped by 8 bases and J by 0 bases; unmatched bases: 11. The CDR3 runs to 16 residues. Germline V lookup: CDR1 MNHEY, CDR2 SMNVEV (reference sequence). The CDR3, as DNA: TGTGCCAGCGCCAATCAGGGGGCGGGGATGAACACTGAAGCTTTCTTT. It is translated as CASANQGAGMNTEAFF.

The chain combines TRBV5-1 with TRBJ2-3; D perhaps matches TRBD1 (6 bases). The CDR3 covers 15 residues. CDR1 is SGHRS, CDR2 YFSETQ, per germline. Deletions cut 1 base from V and 2 bases from J, with 11 bases between. The CDR3 sequence: CASSLTGFVTDTQYF. The CDR3 DNA follows: TGCGCCAGCAGCTTGACAGGGTTCGTCACAGATACGCAGTATTTT.